The T cell receptor (beta chain) described here comes from a study of blood T cell repertoires in COVID-19. The CDR3 contains 12 residues. The V and J ends lost 8 bases and 2 bases respectively, with 9 bases between them. Germline V lookup: CDR1 MNHEY, CDR2 SVGAGI. The assay was immunoSEQ multiplex PCR, and TCRdb's table has in-frame clones only and misses some. The repertoire holds about 130,000 clones, with 85% as singletons. J is TRBJ1-2 and V is TRBV6-5, with D possibly TRBD1 on 5 matching bases. This clonotype was obtained from a man older than 75 with active or convalescent COVID-19. Sequenced sample: peripheral blood. This CDR3 is CASYRQNYGYTF. As DNA, the CDR3 is TGTGCCAGCTATAGACAGAACTATGGCTACACCTTC.